Given below is one TCR beta chain in context. The record originates from a study of blood T cell repertoires in COVID-19. Study summary: Material from acute and convalescent COVID-19 was sourced from the United States, Italy and Spain.

Participants spanned ages about 18 to 100 years and resided in about two dozen US areas. Two negative PCRs, clearance, or symptom resolution had been documented for recovered Cohort 3 donors. Generated by immunoSEQ multiplex PCR, the TCRdb table keeps only in-frame clones and is missing some. The data show hundreds of thousands of clones, around 89% seen once. The source of this sequence is a man in his forties who had recovered from COVID-19. The sequenced material came from PBMCs or T cells enriched from blood (not recorded which).

The CDR3 sequence is CASKAEPNTEAFF. The CDR3 DNA reads TGTGCCAGCAAGGCGGAACCAAACACTGAAGCTTTCTTT. The rearrangement links TRBV7-3 to TRBJ1-1; D unresolved. V lost 7 bases to trimming and J lost 2 bases, with 11 bases between them. CDR3 length: 13 residues. Germline values: CDR1 SGHTA, CDR2 FQGTGA.